What follows are 28 T cell receptor beta chains derived from one specimen sequenced in a study of response to subunit inactivated influenza vaccine. TCRdb recomputed calls from the RT-PCR reads with MiXCR, one row per CDR3 protein. The table includes about 650,000 distinct CDR3 sequences, around 15% detected once. This sample comprised PBMCs from blood, obtained less than 15 days before vaccination. These receptors originate from a man aged 50-60 years who received an inactivated influenza vaccine.

The CDR3 spells CASSWGLAGVDGEQFF. CDR3 DNA: TGCGCCAGCAGCTGGGGACTAGCGGGAGTTGATGGTGAGCAGTTCTTC. The chain links TRBV5-1 to TRBJ2-1; 14 nucleotides match TRBD2. Germline values: CDR1 SGHRS, CDR2 YFSETQ. CDR3 size: 16 residues. Losses at the gene ends were 3 bases for V and 9 bases for J; bases not matched to a gene: 8.

The sample holds a few counts of this clonotype. The rearrangement links TRBV29-1 to TRBJ1-1; D might be TRBD1 (6 bases). CDR3 size: 14 residues. Germline V gives CDR1 SQVTM, CDR2 ANQGSEA. Trimming left V 6 bases short and J 4 bases short, with 18 bases between. CDR3 sequence reads: CSVKPGHRGTEAFF. For the CDR3, the DNA is TGCAGCGTGAAACCGGGACACCGGGGCACTGAAGCTTTCTTT.

The sample holds many counts of this clonotype. The chain uses TRBV28 and TRBJ2-5; perhaps TRBD1 as D (5 bases). The germline V and J ends were trimmed by 2 bases and 5 bases, with 18 bases remaining between them. The CDR3 loop spans 16 amino acids. Germline V gives CDR1 MDHEN, CDR2 SYDVKM. CDR3 sequence: CASSLRMTALWETQYF. CDR3 coding DNA: TGTGCCAGCAGTTTAAGGATGACAGCCCTCTGGGAGACCCAGTACTTC.

The rearrangement joins TRBV4-1 to TRBJ1-1, with a tentative D call TRBD1 (5 bases). Deletions cut 4 bases from V and 11 bases from J, with 23 bases between. Germline CDR1 is MGHRA and CDR2 is YSYEKL. The CDR3 is made up of 15 amino acids. CDR3 region: CASSLFQGRERWAFF. In DNA, the CDR3 is TGCGCCAGCAGCCTCTTTCAGGGCAGGGAAAGGTGGGCTTTCTTT.

In its sample, this clonotype was seen a few times. This chain joins TRBV20-1 and TRBJ1-6; a weak D match, TRBD1 (6 bases). Germline V gene data show CDR1 as DFQATT and CDR2 as SNEGSKA (reference sequence). There are 14 residues in the CDR3. V shed 6 bases and J shed 7 bases, with 16 bases lying between them. The CDR3 spells CSARVGQGNSPLHF. The CDR3 bases are TGCAGTGCAAGGGTGGGGCAGGGGAATTCACCCCTCCACTTT.

V usage is TRBV29-1 and J usage is TRBJ2-1; D gene uncertain. Germline V CDR1 and CDR2: SQVTM, ANQGSEA. V was clipped by 4 bases and J by 8 bases, with 9 bases between them. The CDR3 contains 11 residues. The CDR3 sequence: CSVVSWDEQFF. The CDR3 DNA is TGCAGCGTTGTTTCTTGGGATGAGCAGTTCTTC.

The gene calls are TRBV4-2 and TRBJ2-3; D remains ambiguous. This CDR3 spans 14 amino acids. Per germline, CDR1 LGHNA and CDR2 YNFKEQ. The V gene lost 2 bases and the J gene lost 10 bases, with 16 bases spanning the gap. Here the CDR3 DNA reads TGTGCCAGCAGCCAAAGACCCCTAACGGCTGCGCAGTATTTT. It specifies CASSQRPLTAAQYF.

This clonotype appeared a few times. The CDR3 loop is CATRGGGDYGYTF. The CDR3 DNA reads as TGTGCCACCAGAGGAGGGGGCGACTATGGCTACACCTTC. V is TRBV24-1 and J is TRBJ1-2; 7 bases are a match to TRBD1. The junction had 4 bases not matched to a gene; V was cut back by 7 bases and J by 3 bases. The CDR3 is made up of 13 amino acids. Germline V gene data show CDR1 as KGHDR and CDR2 as SFDVKD.

This clonotype occurred a few times. The gene calls are TRBV28 and TRBJ1-5; TRBD1 is a possible D gene (6 bases). From germline, CDR1 is MDHEN and CDR2 SYDVKM. The CDR3 sequence is 13 residues long. V lost 7 bases, J lost 3 bases, and 10 bases lay in between. CDR3 loop: CASKGQYNQPQHF. In DNA form, the CDR3 reads TGTGCCAGCAAAGGACAGTACAATCAGCCCCAGCATTTT.

As concerns this clonotype: A read error may account for a junction end that differs from germline. The chain's CDR3 is CASSLVFKLAGGRSYEQSF. CDR3 in DNA: TGCGCCAGCAGCTTGGTATTCAAACTAGCGGGGGGGCGGTCCTACGAGCAGTCCTTC. The chain joins TRBV5-1 to TRBJ2-7; 13 bases map to TRBD2. CDR1 and CDR2 from the germline V gene are SGHRS and YFSETQ. The CDR3 consists of 19 residues.

V is TRBV20-1 and J is TRBJ2-7; D possibly corresponds to TRBD1 (6 bases). The CDR3 runs 14 residues. With 3 bases removed from V and 2 bases from J, the gap between germline ends came to 14 bases. CDR1 is DFQATT, CDR2 SNEGSKA, per germline (reference sequence). CDR3 region: CSASGTLKTYEQYF. In nucleotides, the CDR3 is TGCAGTGCTAGCGGGACACTAAAGACCTACGAGCAGTACTTC.

The rearrangement joins TRBV24-1 to TRBJ2-3; 13 bases agree with TRBD2. The CDR3 contains 16 residues. With 5 bases clipped from V and 4 bases from J, the junction kept 5 bases outside the gene matches. Germline V gene lookup returns CDR1 KGHDR and CDR2 SFDVKD. The CDR3 coding sequence is TGTGCCACCAGTGCTCTACTAGCGGGGGGGCCAGATACGCAGTATTTT. Residues: CATSALLAGGPDTQYF.

J is TRBJ1-2 and V is TRBV20-1, with D perhaps TRBD1 (5 bases). Germline V gene sequence: CDR1 DFQATT, CDR2 SNEGSKA (reference sequence). The CDR3 length is 15 residues. Deletions cut 0 bases from V and 4 bases from J, with 15 bases between. In nucleotides, the CDR3 is TGCAGTGCTAGAGATTCCAGCAGGGCTGGCTATGGCTACACCTTC. Translating gives CSARDSSRAGYGYTF.

The chain has TRBV6-1 and TRBJ1-5; TRBD1 matches at 8 bases. Germline assignment: CDR1 MNHNS and CDR2 SASEGT. With V trimmed by 4 bases and J by 5 bases, 7 bases remained unmatched. The CDR3 runs to 15 residues. The CDR3 is CASSGSGGADQPQHF. The CDR3 DNA follows: TGTGCCAGCAGTGGGTCAGGGGGCGCGGATCAGCCCCAGCATTTT.

J is TRBJ2-1 and V is TRBV20-1; D is possibly TRBD2 (6 bases). Germline V gene lookup returns CDR1 DFQATT and CDR2 SNEGSKA (reference sequence). The CDR3 extends over 14 amino acids. Trimming took 4 bases from V and 0 from J, leaving 10 bases between them. For the CDR3, the DNA is TGCAGTGCTATCGGGACTGGCTCCTACAATGAGCAGTTCTTC. This translates into CSAIGTGSYNEQFF.

The gene calls are TRBV18 and TRBJ2-2; D is ambiguous. CDR1 is KGHSH, CDR2 LQKENI, per germline. V was shortened by 3 bases and J by 6 bases, with 11 bases between the two germline ends. The CDR3 is 14 residues long. The CDR3: CASSPTAGPGELFF. The CDR3 nucleotides read TGTGCCAGCTCACCTACGGCAGGCCCCGGGGAGCTGTTTTTT.

As concerns this clonotype: Possible read error: a much larger clone is one base away. It is likely a read error, because the conserved phenylalanine at the end of the CDR3 is missing. The chain is built from TRBV7-9 and TRBJ1-2; 9 nucleotides line up with TRBD1. J was trimmed by 1 base and V by 4 bases; bases with no gene match: 4. The germline V gene has CDR1 SEHNR and CDR2 FQNEAQ (reference sequence). The CDR3 has 15 amino acids. The CDR3, as DNA: TGTGCCAGCAGCTGGACAGGGGACCTTAACTATGGCTACACCTTG. Its protein is CASSWTGDLNYGYTL.

This clonotype has more than one count but fewer than ten. This sequence joins TRBV14 and TRBJ2-1, with 8 nucleotides matching TRBD2. Germline V CDR1 and CDR2: SGHDN, FVKESK. The CDR3 totals 16 residues. V shed 4 bases and J 8 bases; nucleotides not matched to a gene: 13. CDR3 sequence (DNA): TGTGCCAGCAGCCCCGGAATGGGTCTAGCGGGTCATGAGCAGTTCTTC. It is translated as CASSPGMGLAGHEQFF.

The chain joins TRBV7-2 to TRBJ1-6; D is unresolved. Germline V gene sequence: CDR1 SGHTA, CDR2 FQGNSA. This CDR3 spans 15 amino acids. The germline V and J ends were trimmed by 1 base and 0 bases, with 4 bases remaining between them. CDR3 DNA: TGTGCCAGCAGCTTAGGGGGCTCCTATAATTCACCCCTCCACTTT. It encodes CASSLGGSYNSPLHF.

This clonotype has more than one count but fewer than ten. The chain carries TRBV2 and TRBJ2-5; D may be TRBD1 (5 bases). From germline, CDR1 is SNHLY and CDR2 FYNNEI. V lost 7 bases and J lost 1, with 10 bases in between. This CDR3 comprises 13 residues. The CDR3, as DNA: TGTGCCAGCAAGCGAGACAGCCAAGAGACCCAGTACTTC. Translation: CASKRDSQETQYF.

In this sample, this clonotype turned up many times. The chain joins TRBV3-1 to TRBJ2-7, with D tentatively TRBD1 (5 bases). The CDR3 extends over 13 amino acids. Germline CDR1 reads LGHDT; CDR2 reads YNNKEL (reference sequence). Trimming took off 1 base at V and 7 bases at J, with 11 bases between the two ends. In DNA form, the CDR3 reads TGTGCCAGCAGCCAAGTGGGGCGGTCTGAGCAGTACTTC. Protein product: CASSQVGRSEQYF.

This clonotype appeared a few times. The genes are TRBV24-1 and TRBJ1-5; D not resolved. The V end was cut by 2 bases, the J end by 0 bases, with 10 bases between. The length of the CDR3 is 16 residues. In germline, CDR1 is KGHDR, CDR2 SFDVKD. The CDR3 loop is CATSDSGRPSNQPQHF. CDR3 nucleotides: TGTGCCACCAGTGATTCCGGACGGCCTAGCAATCAGCCCCAGCATTTT.

The CDR3 protein is CASSYSGQGNYGYTF. CDR3 sequence (DNA): TGTGCCAGCAGTTACTCGGGGCAGGGCAACTATGGCTACACCTTC. V is TRBV6-5 and J is TRBJ1-2; perhaps TRBD1 as D (5 bases). Per the germline V gene, CDR1 is MNHEY and CDR2 is SVGAGI. There are 15 residues in the CDR3. V was cut by 0 bases and J by 2 bases, with 10 bases left in between.

This clonotype was detected only a few times. The chain couples TRBV25-1 to TRBJ1-2, with D tentatively TRBD1 (5 bases). This CDR3 is 14 amino acids long. Germline CDR1 and CDR2: MGHDK and SYGVNS. Deletions cut 0 bases from V and 8 bases from J, with 13 bases between. CDR3 DNA: TGTGCCAGCAGTGAATATATCAGGGAAGGGGGCTACACCTTC. Amino acid sequence: CASSEYIREGGYTF.

This clonotype was seen a few times. This rearrangement joins TRBV5-1 to TRBJ2-2; tentatively, D is TRBD2 (5 bases). CDR1 and CDR2 from the germline V gene are SGHRS and YFSETQ. The CDR3 consists of 18 residues. V was pared by 1 base and J by 2 bases, with 18 bases between. For the CDR3, the DNA is TGCGCCAGCAGCTTGCGTCAGTCGGGCCGGGGAAACACCGGGGAGCTGTTTTTT. Translation gives CASSLRQSGRGNTGELFF. Full variable domain (missing parts from reference TRBV5-1 and TRBJ2-2): KAGVTQTPRYLIKTRGQQVTLSCSPISGHRSVSWYQQTPGQGLQFLFEYFSETQRNKGNFPGRFSGRQFSNSRSEMNVSTLELGDSALYLCASSLRQSGRGNTGELFFGEGSRLTVL.

A few counts support this clonotype. The chain uses TRBV9 and TRBJ1-5, with 7 bases lining up with TRBD1. J lost 6 bases, V lost 4 bases, and 4 bases had no gene match. CDR1 SGDLS and CDR2 YYNGEE come from the germline V gene. The CDR3 has 13 amino acids. CDR3 coding DNA: TGTGCCAGCAGCACAGGGGTAGGTCAGCCCCAGCATTTT. This sequence encodes CASSTGVGQPQHF.

The table lists this clonotype with a few counts. The V call is TRBV5-1, the J call TRBJ2-5; tentative D call: TRBD1 (6 bases). Germline-derived CDR1 and CDR2 are SGHRS and YFSETQ. This CDR3 contains 16 residues. Trimming left V 4 bases short and J 6 bases short, with 22 bases between. This chain's CDR3 is CASSPGDGGPSQTQYF. In nucleotides, the CDR3 is TGCGCCAGCAGCCCAGGGGACGGCGGCCCTTCCCAGACCCAGTACTTC.

The table lists this clonotype with a few counts. The chain carries TRBV5-1 and TRBJ2-3, with D maybe TRBD2 (6 bases). The CDR3 covers 16 residues. Trimming cost V 6 bases and J 5 bases, with 22 bases left between them. The germline CDR1 and CDR2 sequences are SGHRS and YFSETQ. CDR3 sequence: CASTTRDSKFGDTQYF. CDR3 sequence (DNA): TGCGCCAGCACGACCCGGGACTCCAAATTCGGAGATACGCAGTATTTT.